The T cell receptor beta chain described here comes from a study of molecular identifiers for immune sequencing clone quantification. Study in general: Four of five RNA aliquots from approximately 20,000 or 98,000 naive CD8 T cells were sequenced. General study findings and limits: Identical TCR molecules sharing a barcode could underestimate highly expanded clone sizes.

Many counts were recorded for this clonotype. Its target is unknown. TCRdb processed the PCR reads anew with MiXCR; each CDR3 protein has one entry. The sample yields a few hundred thousand distinct CDR3 sequences, about a quarter seen once. In the sort, naive CD8 T cells were defined as CD8+CD4-CCR7+CD45RA+. Germline loops: CDR1 DFQATT, CDR2 SNEGSKA (reference sequence). The CDR3 is made up of 16 amino acids. Trimming took off 0 bases at V and 0 bases at J, with 12 bases between the two ends. The J gene is TRBJ1-5, the V gene TRBV20-1; the D gene is possibly TRBD1 (5 bases). The specimen was naive CD8+ T cells from blood, with Jurkat cell RNA spiked in. Specified subset: FACS-sorted CD8+CD4-CCR7+CD45RA+ naive T cells. This sequence originates from a human donor in good health. Some libraries in this study had Jurkat cell RNA spiked in. The CDR3 loop reads CSARDGAGFSNQPQHF. In nucleotides, the CDR3 is TGCAGTGCTAGAGATGGGGCAGGGTTTAGCAATCAGCCCCAGCATTTT.